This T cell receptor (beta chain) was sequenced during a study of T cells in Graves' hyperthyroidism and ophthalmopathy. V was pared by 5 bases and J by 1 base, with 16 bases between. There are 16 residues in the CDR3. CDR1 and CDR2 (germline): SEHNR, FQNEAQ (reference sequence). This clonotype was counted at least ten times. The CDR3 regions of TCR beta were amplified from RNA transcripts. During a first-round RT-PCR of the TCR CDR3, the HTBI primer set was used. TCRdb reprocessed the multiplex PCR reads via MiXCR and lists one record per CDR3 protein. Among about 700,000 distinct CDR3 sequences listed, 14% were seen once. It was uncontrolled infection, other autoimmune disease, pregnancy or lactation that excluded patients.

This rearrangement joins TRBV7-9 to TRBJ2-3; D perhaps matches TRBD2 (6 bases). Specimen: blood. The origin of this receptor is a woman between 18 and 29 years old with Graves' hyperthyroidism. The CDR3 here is CASSQRRDWGTDTQYF. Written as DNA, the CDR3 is TGTGCCAGCAGCCAACGTAGGGACTGGGGCACAGATACGCAGTATTTT.